A single T cell receptor beta chain is shown here with its context. The antigen remains undetermined. The junction had 7 bases not matched to a gene; V was cut back by 5 bases and J by 2 bases. The CDR3 runs to 15 residues. Germline V gives CDR1 SGHAT, CDR2 FQNNGV. The data belong to a study of T cell responses to AZD1222 COVID-19 vaccine. Study-wide points: Spike-wide coverage was observed for vaccine-associated CD4 TCRs, with dominant responses at 160-218 and 743-854. Targeting of unmutated variant regions was reportedly seen in nearly half of spike-specific TCRs.

The assay was immunoSEQ multiplex PCR, and TCRdb's table has in-frame clones only and misses some. The sample contains 120,000 or so clones, about nine tenths of which appear only once. The clonotype originates from an adult in good health. V is TRBV11-2 and J is TRBJ2-7; 9 positions match TRBD1. The source material was peripheral blood, sampled on day 0 of AZD1222 vaccination. The CDR3 DNA sequence: TGTGCCAGCAGCCCCCGGACAGGGGTTGCCTACGAGCAGTACTTC. Translation gives CASSPRTGVAYEQYF.